This TCR beta chain is from a study of cytomegalovirus exposure and HLA in healthy donors. Trimming left V 6 bases short and J 6 bases short, with 18 bases between. The CDR3 spans 14 residues. Germline V gene lookup returns CDR1 SGHRS and CDR2 YFSETQ. PCR employed 60 Vbeta and 13 Jbeta primers. Profiled with immunoSEQ multiplex PCR; TCRdb holds only in-frame clones, not every one. The sample has hundreds of thousands of clones, approximately 79% seen once. The receptor was isolated from a male donor in good health and CMV-seronegative. This chain joins TRBV5-1 and TRBJ1-1; D may be TRBD1 (6 bases). The sequenced sample consisted of PBMCs. This chain's CDR3 is CASINDGGPAEAFF. The CDR3 DNA follows: TGCGCCAGCATCAACGACGGGGGGCCGGCTGAAGCTTTCTTT.